The clone carrying this TCR beta chain came up a few times. Its antigen is currently unknown. CDR3 length: 17 amino acids. In germline, CDR1 is SEHNR, CDR2 FQNEAQ (reference sequence). V lost 5 bases to trimming and J lost 1 base, with 20 bases between them. The data were taken from a study of identical twins. Study findings and constraints: The models gave estimates that fell short of the out-of-frame TCR alpha sharing seen in monozygotic twins. Where out-of-frame alpha sequences were twin-shared, they showed excess low generation probability. Zero-insertion analyses were open to partial confounding by invariant MAIT and iNKT cells. Cross-sectional statistical analysis, not tracking of the same donors, underpinned the conclusions.

TCRdb reanalysed the 5' RACE reads using MiXCR and keeps one entry per CDR3 protein. The sample lists hundreds of thousands of distinct CDR3 sequences; roughly 10% were seen once. Specimen: memory (CD45RO+) T cells sorted from blood. This sequence originates from a woman between 18 and 29 years old in good health. V and J are TRBV7-9 and TRBJ1-1; the D is unclear. In DNA, the CDR3 is TGTGCCAGCAGCGTGCCCCCAGAAGACACTTGGAACACTGAAGCTTTCTTT. This gives the protein CASSVPPEDTWNTEAFF. The whole variable domain, remainder taken from reference TRBV7-9 and TRBJ1-1, is DTGVSQNPRHKITKRGQNVTFRCDPISEHNRLYWYRQTLGQGPEFLTYFQNEAQLEKSRLLSDRFSAERPKGSFSTLEIQRTEQGDSAMYLCASSVPPEDTWNTEAFFGQGTRLTVV.